A single sample gave rise to the 26 T cell receptor beta chains below, sequenced in a study of blood T cell repertoires in COVID-19. Here immunoSEQ multiplex PCR was the method, and the copy in TCRdb shows in-frame clones only, minus some. Of about 120,000 clones detected, 69% appear once; the ten largest clones hold over 2%. Material for sequencing was peripheral blood. The receptors were sampled from a woman aged 70 to 79 with acute or convalescent COVID-19.

V and J are TRBV7-8 and TRBJ2-7; 9 positions agree with TRBD2. Trimming at V came to 11 bases and at J to 0 bases, leaving 8 bases not matched to a gene. The CDR3 spans 14 residues. Per the germline V gene, CDR1 is SGHVS and CDR2 is FQNEAQ. The CDR3 here is CASKRGATSYEQYF. The CDR3 DNA reads as TGTGCCTCAAAGCGGGGGGCCACCTCCTACGAGCAGTACTTC. The full variable domain, rest sourced from reference TRBV7-8 and TRBJ2-7, is GAGVSQSPRYKVAKRGQDVALRCDPISGHVSLFWYQQALGQGPEFLTYFQNEAQLDKSGLPSDRFFAERPEGSVSTLKIQRTQQEDSAVYLCASKRGATSYEQYFGPGTRLTVT.

The V gene is TRBV19, the J gene TRBJ2-7, with D possibly being TRBD2 (5 bases). Germline lookup yields CDR1 LNHDA and CDR2 SQIVND (reference sequence). V lost 6 bases, J lost 2 bases, and 14 bases lay in between. The CDR3 has 14 amino acids. The CDR3 nucleotides read TGTGCCAGTAGCTACCGGACTCATACCTACGAGCAGTACTTC. Translated: CASSYRTHTYEQYF.

The J gene is TRBJ2-7, the V gene TRBV5-5, with D perhaps matching TRBD2 (6 bases). This CDR3 region has 16 residues. CDR1 SGHKS and CDR2 YYEKEE come from the germline V gene (reference sequence). V lost 1 base and J 0 bases, leaving 14 bases between the germline ends. The CDR3 nucleotides read TGTGCCAGCAGCTTGAGTCATTCCGGGAGCTCCTACGAGCAGTACTTC. This translates into CASSLSHSGSSYEQYF.

This chain uses TRBV25-1 with TRBJ2-3; 10 nucleotides match TRBD2. Germline CDR1 reads MGHDK; CDR2 reads SYGVNS. The J segment lost 4 bases and the V segment lost 3 bases, leaving 4 bases of the junction unmatched. The CDR3 covers 15 residues. The chain's CDR3 is CASSEERGGPDTQYF. The CDR3, as DNA: TGTGCCAGCAGTGAGGAGCGGGGGGGCCCAGATACGCAGTATTTT.

The chain is built from TRBV20-1 and TRBJ2-4; the D gene is possibly TRBD2 (5 bases). Germline V gene lookup returns CDR1 DFQATT and CDR2 SNEGSKA (reference sequence). The CDR3 sequence is 14 residues long. V was shortened by 3 bases and J by 5 bases, with 14 bases between the two germline ends. The CDR3 sequence is CSASWVNGENIQYF. CDR3 sequence (DNA): TGCAGTGCTAGTTGGGTTAACGGGGAAAACATTCAGTACTTC.

V usage is TRBV19 and J usage is TRBJ1-5; 7 nucleotides align to TRBD1. CDR1 LNHDA and CDR2 SQIVND come from the germline V gene (reference sequence). The CDR3 loop spans 13 amino acids. The junction had 2 bases not matched to a gene; V was cut back by 4 bases and J by 5 bases. CDR3: CASSTGQDQPQHF. CDR3 nucleotide sequence: TGTGCCAGTAGTACAGGACAGGATCAGCCCCAGCATTTT.

This clone was seen only a few times. V is TRBV21-1 and J is TRBJ2-3; whether TRBD1, the table's D call, matches the DNA was not checked. TRBV21-1 is noted as a pseudogene. The CDR3 sequence is 16 residues long. The CDR3 loop reads CASSKDSGGNGDTQYF. DNA of the CDR3: TGTGCCAGCAGCAAAGATTCAGGGGGCAATGGAGATACGCAGTATTTT.

The V and J genes are TRBV9 and TRBJ1-2; D not resolved. The CDR3 runs to 14 residues. Germline loops: CDR1 SGDLS, CDR2 YYNGEE. The V end lost 5 bases, the J end lost 0 bases, and 11 bases lay between the germline ends. For the CDR3, the DNA is TGTGCCAGCAGTGCTGGTGCGGCTAACTATGGCTACACCTTC. Translation: CASSAGAANYGYTF.

V usage is TRBV2 and J usage is TRBJ1-2; 7 bases line up with TRBD1. This CDR3 is 12 amino acids long. Germline CDR1 and CDR2: SNHLY and FYNNEI. J lost 7 bases, V lost 4 bases, and 3 bases had no gene match. As DNA, the CDR3 is TGTGCCAGCAGTGTAGCAGGGGGTGGCTACACCTTC. It encodes CASSVAGGGYTF.

This clone occurred a few times. The chain has TRBV24-1 and TRBJ2-5; no definite D call. V lost 4 bases to trimming and J lost 4 bases, with 12 bases between them. The CDR3 consists of 14 residues. The germline V gene encodes CDR1 KGHDR and CDR2 SFDVKD. The CDR3, as DNA: TGTGCCACCAGTGAAACGACTGATGTAGAGACCCAGTACTTC. Its protein product is CATSETTDVETQYF.

V gene TRBV4-1 combines with J gene TRBJ2-7, with TRBD1 as a possible D gene (7 bases). Trimming removed 4 bases from V and 4 bases from J, with 14 bases in between. The CDR3 covers 14 residues. Per the germline V gene, CDR1 is MGHRA and CDR2 is YSYEKL. CDR3 coding DNA: TGCGCCAGCAGCCTTAGGACAGGAGGGTACGAGCAGTACTTC. This encodes CASSLRTGGYEQYF.

The V call is TRBV11-2, the J call TRBJ2-1; 8 bases line up with TRBD2. The CDR3 has 16 residues. Losses at the gene ends were 0 bases for V and 4 bases for J; bases not matched to a gene: 5. CDR1 and CDR2 (germline): SGHAT, FQNNGV. The CDR3 DNA reads as TGTGCCAGCAGCTTAGAGGCGGGAGGTCTTTACAATGAGCAGTTCTTC. The encoded protein is CASSLEAGGLYNEQFF.

J is TRBJ1-1 and V is TRBV5-1; no clear D. Deletions cut 2 bases from V and 0 bases from J, with 17 bases between. Germline assignment: CDR1 SGHRS and CDR2 YFSETQ. The CDR3 has 17 residues. The CDR3 nucleotides read TGCGCCAGCAGCTTAGGACTGAATGCAGCTATGAACACTGAAGCTTTCTTT. Protein product: CASSLGLNAAMNTEAFF.

The CDR3: CASRDGLAASTDTQYF. For the CDR3, the DNA is TGCGCCAGCCGAGACGGACTAGCGGCTAGCACAGATACGCAGTATTTT. The rearrangement joins TRBV5-1 to TRBJ2-3, with 10 bases fitting TRBD2. Per germline, CDR1 SGHRS and CDR2 YFSETQ. V lost 7 bases and J lost 0; bases outside the gene matches: 8. The CDR3 is 16 amino acids.

This chain connects TRBV6-2 or TRBV6-3 to TRBJ1-2; D perhaps matches TRBD1 (6 bases). This CDR3 is built from 15 residues. V was trimmed by 2 bases and J by 6 bases, leaving 16 bases between them. CDR1 MNHEY and CDR2 SVGEGT come from the germline V gene. The CDR3 region is CASSYDPWGHDGYTF. The DNA of the CDR3 is TGTGCCAGCAGTTACGACCCATGGGGGCACGATGGCTACACCTTC.

The chain combines TRBV12-3 or TRBV12-4 with TRBJ2-1; 7 nucleotides line up with TRBD1. CDR3 length: 13 amino acids. Trimming at V came to 10 bases and at J to 5 bases, leaving 8 bases not matched to a gene. The CDR3 spells CATTGQVNNEQFF. As DNA, the CDR3 is TGTGCCACCACAGGACAGGTAAACAATGAGCAGTTCTTC.

The V and J genes are TRBV7-9 and TRBJ2-3; 10 nucleotides match TRBD1. There are 16 residues in the CDR3. V was pared by 4 bases and J by 2 bases, with 6 bases of the junction left unmatched. From germline, CDR1 is SEHNR and CDR2 FQNEAQ (reference sequence). CDR3 residues: CASSSDRGSHTDTQYF. The CDR3 DNA sequence: TGTGCCAGCAGCTCGGACAGGGGGTCACACACAGATACGCAGTATTTT.

The chain carries TRBV20-1 and TRBJ2-7; D may be TRBD1 (6 bases). Germline V gives CDR1 DFQATT, CDR2 SNEGSKA (reference sequence). V was clipped by 3 bases and J by 0 bases, with 21 bases between them. The CDR3 has 17 amino acids. In nucleotides, the CDR3 is TGCAGTGCTAGTCTGACAGGAGATAAGTTGAGCTCCTACGAGCAGTACTTC. Translation: CSASLTGDKLSSYEQYF.

CDR3 loop: CASSAPGLAGHNEQFF. The CDR3 coding sequence is TGTGCCAGTAGTGCCCCGGGACTAGCGGGCCACAATGAGCAGTTCTTC. V and J are TRBV19 and TRBJ2-1; 12 nucleotides align to TRBD2. Unmatched junction bases numbered 7, after V lost 5 bases and J lost 5 bases. The CDR3 totals 16 residues. Germline CDR1 LNHDA, CDR2 SQIVND (reference sequence).

This sequence joins TRBV7-2 and TRBJ1-1; 10 bases line up with TRBD1. CDR1 and CDR2 from the germline V gene are SGHTA and FQGNSA. The CDR3 runs to 14 residues. V lost 5 bases, J lost 5 bases, and 5 bases stayed unmatched. The CDR3 bases are TGTGCCAGCAGCCGGGACAGGGGATCGACTGAAGCTTTCTTT. Translated, it gives CASSRDRGSTEAFF.

This chain connects TRBV20-1 to TRBJ2-3, with a weak D call TRBD2 (7 bases). Germline V gives CDR1 DFQATT, CDR2 SNEGSKA (reference sequence). Trimming removed 3 bases at V and 7 bases at J, with 17 bases between. The CDR3 loop spans 14 amino acids. CDR3 DNA sequence: TGCAGTGCTAGTTCTCGGGGGGCGATTTATACGCAGTATTTT. It translates to CSASSRGAIYTQYF.

This clone turned up a few times. The rearrangement joins TRBV6-4 to TRBJ1-3; D is ambiguous. V lost 6 bases and J lost 8, with 35 bases in between. The CDR3 runs 20 residues. The germline CDR1 and CDR2 sequences are MRHNA and SNTAGT. CDR3 protein: CASRASKFSYPPSLEDTIYF. CDR3 DNA sequence: TGTGCCAGCAGGGCTAGCAAATTCTCTTATCCACCCTCTCTGGAAGACACCATATATTTT.

The V gene is TRBV6-2 or TRBV6-3, the J gene TRBJ2-1; no clear D gene. This CDR3 comprises 14 residues. The ends were cut back, 3 bases at V and 0 bases at J, with 6 bases in the middle. CDR1 is MNHEY and CDR2 is SVGEGT in the germline V gene. In nucleotides, the CDR3 is TGTGCCAGCAGTTATTTCCGCTCCTACAATGAGCAGTTCTTC. Amino acid sequence: CASSYFRSYNEQFF.

Only a few counts were recorded for this clone. V usage is TRBV7-9 and J usage is TRBJ1-4; 8 bases map to TRBD1. Germline CDR1 is SEHNR and CDR2 is FQNEAQ (reference sequence). The CDR3 is made up of 15 amino acids. With 6 bases clipped from V and 4 bases from J, the junction kept 7 bases outside the gene matches. CDR3 in amino acids: CASRSAGQGNEKLFF. CDR3 coding DNA: TGTGCCAGCAGGTCAGCCGGACAGGGTAATGAAAAACTGTTTTTT.

The rearrangement uses TRBV27 and TRBJ1-1; D may be TRBD1 (6 bases). CDR1 and CDR2 from the germline V gene are MNHEY and SMNVEV (reference sequence). V gave up 5 bases and J gave up 7 bases, with 14 bases separating them. CDR3 length equals 13 residues. CDR3 nucleotides: TGTGCCAGCAGTGCAGAAGGACAGTTTGAAGCTTTCTTT. Its protein product is CASSAEGQFEAFF.

This clone was counted between two and nine times. The V gene is TRBV7-8, the J gene TRBJ2-7; D is ambiguous. The CDR3 has 13 amino acids. V was shortened by 2 bases and J by 3 bases, with 8 bases between the two germline ends. The germline V gene encodes CDR1 SGHVS and CDR2 FQNEAQ. The CDR3 DNA follows: TGTGCCAGCAGCTTACGTACCGGCTACGAGCAGTACTTC. The encoded protein is CASSLRTGYEQYF.